This T cell receptor beta chain was captured in a study of cytomegalovirus exposure and HLA in healthy donors. Overall study findings and caveats: Presence/absence analyses rested on an assumption that sequencing depth was roughly uniform across donors. A later look showed TCR association rates differing by HLA locus, highest for DRB1 and lowest for HLA-C. Trimming of TCR beta V- and J-genes showed a link, identified in a later analysis, to a missense DCLRE1C variant.

Notes on this clone: Its antigen remains unidentified.

PCR primers comprised 60 Vbeta and 13 Jbeta primers. This table comes from immunoSEQ multiplex PCR, and its TCRdb copy is limited to in-frame clones, with some not included. The data hold some 190,000 clones, with 75% to 90% observed a single time. This CDR3 is 18 amino acids long. Per germline, CDR1 MGHRA and CDR2 YSYEKL. Unmatched junction bases numbered 11, after V lost 0 bases and J lost 8 bases. All the people who gave samples were healthy bone marrow donors. The receptor comes from a boy aged 2 to 9 in good health and CMV-seronegative. The sequenced sample was PBMCs. The chain carries TRBV4-1 and TRBJ2-1; 12 nucleotides line up with TRBD2. This chain's CDR3 is CASSQEPSGGAGSYEQFF. DNA of the CDR3: TGCGCCAGCAGCCAAGAACCTAGCGGGGGGGCGGGGTCGTATGAGCAGTTCTTC.